This T cell receptor (beta chain) was sequenced for a study of response to subunit inactivated influenza vaccine. Findings of the study overall: Authors suggested that a seasonal influenza vaccination recruits few new T cells each time.

In regard to this clonotype: Antigen: not known.

The CDR3 spans 15 residues. In germline, CDR1 is SGHRS, CDR2 YFSETQ. J lost 2 bases, V lost 5 bases, and 8 bases had no gene match. TCRdb itself ran the RT-PCR reads through MiXCR, one entry per CDR3 protein. The sample records 400,000 to 550,000 distinct CDR3 sequences, over 25% being singletons. The sample consisted of CD4+ T cells sorted from PBMCs, taken more than 4 days after vaccination. The chain joins TRBV5-1 to TRBJ2-7; 9 bases align to TRBD1. The TCR was taken from a man between 50 and 59 years old who received an inactivated influenza vaccine. The CDR3 reads CASRQTDRGPYEQYF. For the CDR3, the DNA is TGCGCCAGCAGGCAGACGGACAGGGGCCCCTACGAGCAGTACTTC.